This T cell receptor (beta chain) was recovered during a study of blood T cell repertoires in COVID-19. The CDR3 runs 13 residues. V lost 7 bases, J lost 6 bases, and 6 bases stayed unmatched. CDR1 and CDR2 from the germline V gene are KGHDR and SFDVKD. The method was immunoSEQ multiplex PCR; TCRdb's version includes in-frame clones alone and lacks a portion of them. The repertoire holds about 100,000 clones, with about nine tenths as singletons. Sequenced input: peripheral blood. This sequence was found in a man aged 50 or older with acute or convalescent COVID-19. The chain combines TRBV24-1 with TRBJ1-2, with 8 positions matching TRBD1. The CDR3 region is CATRSGTGDGYTF. Written as DNA, the CDR3 is TGTGCCACCAGATCCGGGACAGGTGATGGCTACACCTTC.